The rows below give T cell receptor beta chains drawn from one sample of a study of T-cell reconstitution after alpha-beta-depleted transplantation in children. In TCRdb, the PCR reads were re-called with MiXCR into one record per CDR3 protein. This table has roughly 610,000 distinct CDR3 sequences, roughly a tenth appearing once. Sequencing used PBMCs from the stem cell graft donor, obtained from the stem cell graft. The receptor set was obtained from a human donor who donated a stem cell graft to a child with acute myeloid leukemia. CDR3s include the opening cysteine and the closing phenylalanine or tryptophan. D genes are given only for firm matches. Clone size is stated in some rows and not others, as once, few, many or a class when expanded.

abundance	j_gene	d_gene	v_gene	CDR3aa	CDR3nt
.	TRBJ2-4	.	TRBV9	CASSDGRGNIQYF	TGTGCCAGCAGCGATGGCCGAGGAAACATTCAGTACTTC
few	TRBJ2-1	TRBD2	TRBV20-1	CSATGHGRISYNEQFF	TGCAGTGCTACCGGACACGGGAGGATCTCCTACAATGAGCAGTTCTTC
many	TRBJ2-7	.	TRBV5-1	CASSLESGSFYEQYF	TGCGCCAGCAGCTTGGAGAGTGGTAGCTTCTACGAGCAGTACTTC
.	TRBJ2-1	.	TRBV7-3	CASSVLGTLNEQFF	TGTGCCAGCAGCGTCTTAGGGACCCTGAATGAGCAGTTCTTC
.	TRBJ2-7	.	TRBV5-1	CASSKAASRSYEQYF	TGCGCCAGCAGCAAGGCGGCTAGCCGTTCCTACGAGCAGTACTTC
many	TRBJ2-1	.	TRBV10-3	CAISEGGASYNEQFF	TGTGCCATCAGTGAGGGAGGGGCTTCCTACAATGAGCAGTTCTTC
.	TRBJ2-1	.	TRBV6-1	CASKELPSYNEQFF	TGTGCCAGCAAAGAGCTCCCCTCCTACAATGAGCAGTTCTTC
.	TRBJ2-2	.	TRBV7-2	CASSLSDLGTGELFF	TGTGCCAGCAGCTTAAGTGACCTAGGCACCGGGGAGCTGTTTTTT
.	TRBJ2-7	TRBD2	TRBV20-1	CSARKSGRASYEQYF	TGCAGTGCTAGGAAGAGCGGGAGGGCCTCCTACGAGCAGTACTTC
.	TRBJ2-1	.	TRBV4-2	CASSHGTLGKDEQFF	TGTGCCAGCAGCCATGGTACCTTGGGGAAGGATGAGCAGTTCTTC
.	TRBJ1-4	.	TRBV3-1	CASSLTGQNEKLFF	TGTGCCAGCAGCCTAACAGGGCAAAATGAAAAACTGTTTTTT
many	TRBJ2-2	.	TRBV2	CASSLLEEELFF	TGTGCCAGCAGTTTACTAGAAGAGGAGCTGTTTTTT
many	TRBJ2-7	.	TRBV29-1	CSAGTQYEQYF	TGCAGCGCCGGGACTCAATACGAGCAGTACTTC
.	TRBJ2-5	.	TRBV28	CASSPTRATQYF	TGTGCCAGCAGTCCTACGAGGGCGACCCAGTACTTC
many	TRBJ1-1	.	TRBV28	CASKGNTEAFF	TGTGCCAGCAAGGGAAACACTGAAGCTTTCTTT
few	TRBJ2-5	.	TRBV6-1	CASSPSGLAYQETQYF	TGTGCCAGCAGCCCCTCTGGCCTAGCCTACCAAGAGACCCAGTACTTC
few	TRBJ2-1	.	TRBV7-9	CASSATLWGKVNEQFF	TGTGCCAGCAGCGCTACCTTGTGGGGTAAAGTCAATGAGCAGTTCTTC
many	TRBJ2-3	.	TRBV4-1	CASSQEGPRRDTQYF	TGCGCCAGCAGCCAAGAAGGTCCCCGGCGGGATACGCAGTATTTT
many	TRBJ2-7	.	TRBV7-4	CASSSSGQQYF	TGTGCCAGCAGCTCCTCGGGGCAGCAGTACTTC
many	TRBJ2-3	.	TRBV5-6	CASSQRRGWSDTQYF	TGTGCCAGCAGCCAAAGACGGGGTTGGTCAGATACGCAGTATTTT
many	TRBJ2-5	.	TRBV28	CASSLPGAQETQYF	TGTGCCAGCAGTTTGCCAGGGGCCCAAGAGACCCAGTACTTC
few	TRBJ2-7	.	TRBV12-3/TRBV12-4	CASSPGTQITYEQYF	TGTGCCAGCAGCCCCGGGACCCAAATTACCTACGAGCAGTACTTC
.	TRBJ1-2	TRBD1	TRBV20-1	CSAREAGGFDGYTF	TGCAGTGCTAGGGAGGCAGGGGGGTTCGATGGCTACACCTTC
few	TRBJ1-5	.	TRBV15	CATSRTPDQPQHF	TGTGCCACCAGCAGAACCCCGGATCAGCCCCAGCATTTT
many	TRBJ1-1	.	TRBV12-3/TRBV12-4	CASSLAGRTVGTEAFF	TGTGCCAGCAGTTTAGCAGGGAGGACTGTAGGAACTGAAGCTTTCTTT
.	TRBJ2-3	.	TRBV5-6	CASSPRVQTGLADTQYF	TGTGCCAGCAGCCCCCGAGTTCAGACAGGATTGGCAGATACGCAGTATTTT
many	TRBJ2-7	.	TRBV30	CAWSLTSGSYEQYF	TGTGCCTGGAGCCTAACTTCTGGTTCCTACGAGCAGTACTTC
few	TRBJ2-1	TRBD2	TRBV7-8	CASSFRPTSRNNEQFF	TGTGCCAGCAGCTTCCGGCCGACTAGCAGAAACAATGAGCAGTTCTTC
.	TRBJ2-1	.	TRBV6-5	CASSYSRERTYNEQFF	TGTGCCAGCAGTTACTCACGGGAGAGGACCTACAATGAGCAGTTCTTC
many	TRBJ2-5	.	TRBV30	CAWSPGTDQETQYF	TGTGCCTGGAGTCCCGGGACGGACCAGGAGACCCAGTACTTC
few	TRBJ2-1	.	TRBV29-1	CSVLRGEQFF	TGCAGCGTTCTCCGGGGTGAGCAGTTCTTC
.	TRBJ1-2	.	TRBV7-3	CASSPGSDYGYTF	TGTGCCAGCAGCCCAGGGTCAGACTATGGCTACACCTTC
many	TRBJ2-7	TRBD1	TRBV18	CASSRTGDEQYF	TGTGCCAGCAGCCGGACAGGGGACGAGCAGTACTTC
many	TRBJ2-3	.	TRBV20-1	CSARDARGSTDTQYF	TGCAGTGCTAGAGACGCTCGGGGGAGCACAGATACGCAGTATTTT
.	TRBJ2-3	.	TRBV6-2/TRBV6-3	CASSYTEDTQYF	TGTGCCAGCAGTTACACCGAAGATACGCAGTATTTT
many	TRBJ2-7	.	TRBV27	CASSLGDFSYEQYF	TGTGCCAGCAGTTTAGGGGACTTCTCCTACGAGCAGTACTTC